A single sample is the source of the 27 T cell receptor beta chains below, sequenced in a study of human CD8 memory T cell subsets. It was UMI-labeled 5' RACE by which the TCR beta libraries were made. TCRdb reanalyzed the 5' RACE reads and collapses them to one entry per CDR3 protein, without DNA. The listing records approximately 11,000 distinct CDR3 sequences. The sequenced material came from CD8+ T cells from PBMCs. These receptor sequences come from a human donor in good health.

Measured by frequency, this clonotype is medium-sized. V is TRBV29-1 and J is TRBJ2-1; the D call of TRBD1 rests on TCRdb alone, since no DNA is present to check it. The CDR3 loop spans 13 amino acids. Germline-derived CDR1 and CDR2 are SQVTM and ANQGSEA. CDR3 residues: CSVEKGMGDEQFF.

Judged by frequency, this clonotype is medium-sized. The chain uses TRBV28 and TRBJ2-7; the TCRdb D gene call, TRBD2, has no DNA to confirm it. This CDR3 has 17 amino acids. CDR1 is MDHEN and CDR2 is SYDVKM in the germline V gene. CDR3 residues: CASSGGGAGGPSVEQYF.

Judged by frequency, this clonotype is medium-sized (0.01 to 0.1%). V is TRBV2 and J is TRBJ2-7; TCRdb's D call of TRBD1 is untestable without DNA. The CDR3 sequence is 14 residues long. Per germline, CDR1 SNHLY and CDR2 FYNNEI. CDR3: CASSAGTVTDEQYF.

The chain has TRBV11-2 and TRBJ2-5; TCRdb gives TRBD2 as the D gene, but with no DNA this cannot be confirmed. In germline, CDR1 is SGHAT, CDR2 FQNNGV. CDR3 length: 16 residues. CDR3 in amino acids: CASADSGGALQETQYF.

The genes are TRBV27 and TRBJ2-7; TCRdb returns TRBD1, unconfirmable since there is no DNA. The germline gives CDR1 MNHEY, CDR2 SMNVEV (reference sequence). This CDR3 is built from 16 residues. CDR3 region: CASSATPGQAAYEQYF.

The chain combines TRBV28 with TRBJ2-1; TCRdb's D call, TRBD1, is unchecked because there is no DNA. The CDR3 consists of 16 residues. Germline CDR1 MDHEN, CDR2 SYDVKM. CDR3 residues: CASSLFGTGVGNEQFF.

By frequency, this clonotype registers medium-sized. The chain employs TRBV7-9 and TRBJ2-2. Looked up from germline, CDR1 is SEHNR and CDR2 is FQNEAQ (reference sequence). The CDR3 is made up of 15 amino acids. The CDR3: CASSSWHPSTGELFF.

The chain carries TRBV3-1 and TRBJ2-5. The CDR3 consists of 16 residues. The germline V gene encodes CDR1 LGHDT and CDR2 YNNKEL (reference sequence). The CDR3 reads CASSQDSSGFGETQYF.

The genes are TRBV19 and TRBJ2-7. Germline CDR1 reads LNHDA; CDR2 reads SQIVND (reference sequence). There are 11 residues in the CDR3. The CDR3 region is CATGWGYEQYF.

This chain joins TRBV11-2 and TRBJ2-1; absent DNA, TCRdb's TRBD2 call cannot be checked. The length of the CDR3 is 14 residues. Germline V gene sequence: CDR1 SGHAT, CDR2 FQNNGV. The CDR3 reads CASRLSGTVNEQFF. The full variable domain, rest sourced from reference TRBV11-2 and TRBJ2-1, is EAGVAQSPRYKIIEKRQSVAFWCNPISGHATLYWYQQILGQGPKLLIQFQNNGVVDDSQLPKDRFSAERLKGVDSTLKIQPAKLEDSAVYLCASRLSGTVNEQFFGPGTRLTVL.

This clonotype registers medium-sized by frequency. The chain has TRBV11-3 and TRBJ2-3. The germline gives CDR1 SGHNT, CDR2 YENEEA. This CDR3 spans 15 amino acids. CDR3 residues: CASRPNLGDTDTQYF.

This sequence joins TRBV29-1 and TRBJ1-4. The CDR3 totals 15 residues. CDR1 is SQVTM, CDR2 ANQGSEA, per germline. The CDR3 region is CSVEADSPSNEKLFF.

This clonotype is medium-sized by frequency. This chain joins TRBV7-6 and TRBJ2-3; no DNA is available, so the TRBD1 call from TCRdb remains unchecked. The CDR3 extends over 16 amino acids. The germline CDR1 and CDR2 sequences are SGHVS and FNYEAQ. CDR3 region: CASSERENFVADTQYF. Combining the CDR3 with reference TRBV7-6 and TRBJ2-3 gives the whole variable domain GAGVSQSPRYKVTKRGQDVALRCDPISGHVSLYWYRQALGQGPEFLTYFNYEAQQDKSGLPNDRFSAERPEGSISTLTIQRTEQRDSAMYRCASSERENFVADTQYFGPGTRLTVL.

This sequence joins TRBV20-1 and TRBJ2-5; TCRdb selects TRBD1, and the lack of DNA leaves this call unchecked. CDR3 size: 15 residues. The V gene's germline CDR1 is DFQATT and CDR2 SNEGSKA (reference sequence). The CDR3 loop reads CSARDRDSYQETQYF.

The chain uses TRBV11-2 and TRBJ2-1; the D gene TCRdb calls, TRBD2, cannot be checked with no DNA. Germline V gene sequence: CDR1 SGHAT, CDR2 FQNNGV. The CDR3 is 13 residues long. This chain's CDR3 is CASREVSYNEQFF.

J is TRBJ2-1 and V is TRBV7-6; TCRdb's D call, TRBD1, is unchecked because there is no DNA. This CDR3 contains 14 residues. From germline, CDR1 is SGHVS and CDR2 FNYEAQ. CDR3: CASSLDWADNEQFF.

The rearrangement uses TRBV20-1 and TRBJ2-5; as DNA is missing, the TRBD1 call by TCRdb cannot be tested. Germline assignment: CDR1 DFQATT and CDR2 SNEGSKA (reference sequence). The CDR3 runs to 12 residues. CDR3 sequence reads: CSAGRVGETQYF.

Frequency places this clonotype as medium-sized. V usage is TRBV7-9 and J usage is TRBJ2-7. The CDR3 spans 13 residues. Germline CDR1 SEHNR, CDR2 FQNEAQ (reference sequence). CDR3 in amino acids: CASSNELNYEQYF.

The rearrangement joins TRBV11-3 to TRBJ2-7. CDR1 SGHNT and CDR2 YENEEA come from the germline V gene. This CDR3 region has 16 residues. Here the CDR3 reads CASSSFVETPSYEQYF.

The chain couples TRBV30 to TRBJ2-1. Germline lookup yields CDR1 GTSNPN and CDR2 SVGIG (reference sequence). The CDR3 is made up of 12 amino acids. CDR3 protein: CAWSSGYNEQFF. Based on the CDR3 plus reference TRBV30 and TRBJ2-1, the full variable domain is SQTIHQWPATLVQPVGSPLSLECTVEGTSNPNLYWYRQAAGRGLQLLFYSVGIGQISSEVPQNLSASRPQDRQFILSSKKLLLSDSGFYLCAWSSGYNEQFFGPGTRLTVL.

The J gene is TRBJ2-7, the V gene TRBV7-9; absent DNA, TCRdb's TRBD1 call cannot be checked. Germline-derived CDR1 and CDR2 are SEHNR and FQNEAQ (reference sequence). The CDR3 contains 17 residues. The CDR3: CASRINLGTEPCYEQYF.

V gene TRBV3-1 combines with J gene TRBJ2-1. The CDR3 contains 14 residues. CDR1 is LGHDT and CDR2 is YNNKEL in the germline V gene (reference sequence). The chain's CDR3 is CASSQISPLNEQFF.

This clonotype shows up as medium-sized by frequency. CDR3: CASGVKSSYNEQFF. The chain combines TRBV5-1 with TRBJ2-1. Germline CDR1 reads SGHRS; CDR2 reads YFSETQ. The CDR3 has 14 amino acids.

The chain joins TRBV20-1 to TRBJ2-1; TCRdb gives TRBD1 as the D gene, but with no DNA this cannot be confirmed. Germline-derived CDR1 and CDR2 are DFQATT and SNEGSKA (reference sequence). This CDR3 spans 14 amino acids. The CDR3 here is CSADRSNSANEQFF.

This chain links TRBV12-5 with TRBJ2-2. The CDR3 sequence is 16 residues long. The V gene's germline CDR1 is LGHNT and CDR2 FRNRAP. The CDR3 sequence: CASGLVADEGSGELFF. Complete variable domain (other parts from reference TRBV12-5 and TRBJ2-2): DARVTQTPRHKVTEMGQEVTMRCQPILGHNTVFWYRQTMMQGLELLAYFRNRAPLDDSGMPKDRFSAEMPDATLATLKIQPSEPRDSAVYFCASGLVADEGSGELFFGEGSRLTVL.

The V gene is TRBV7-9, the J gene TRBJ2-7; TCRdb reports TRBD1, a call that lacks DNA to check it against. The CDR3 sequence is 13 residues long. Germline V CDR1 and CDR2: SEHNR, FQNEAQ (reference sequence). CDR3 amino acids: CASSTGVTYEQYF. Together with reference TRBV7-9 and TRBJ2-7, the CDR3 gives the full variable domain: DTGVSQNPRHKITKRGQNVTFRCDPISEHNRLYWYRQTLGQGPEFLTYFQNEAQLEKSRLLSDRFSAERPKGSFSTLEIQRTEQGDSAMYLCASSTGVTYEQYFGPGTRLTVT.

The chain recombines TRBV27 with TRBJ1-1; TCRdb's D call, TRBD1, is unchecked because there is no DNA. CDR1 and CDR2 (germline): MNHEY, SMNVEV (reference sequence). The CDR3 has 14 residues. This CDR3 is CASSLRTDMTEAFF.